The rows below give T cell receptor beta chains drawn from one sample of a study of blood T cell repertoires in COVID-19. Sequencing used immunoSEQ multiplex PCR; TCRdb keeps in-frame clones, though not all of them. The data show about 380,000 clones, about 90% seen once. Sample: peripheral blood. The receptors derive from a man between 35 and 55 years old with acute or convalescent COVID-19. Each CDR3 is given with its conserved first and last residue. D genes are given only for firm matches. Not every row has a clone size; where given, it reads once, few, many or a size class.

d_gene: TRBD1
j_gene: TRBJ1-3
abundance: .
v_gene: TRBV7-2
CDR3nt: TGTGCCAGCAGCTTAATAGCGAGGGGGCAAGGTGGAAACACCATATATTTT
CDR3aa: CASSLIARGQGGNTIYF

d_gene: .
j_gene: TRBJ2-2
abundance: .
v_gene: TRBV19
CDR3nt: TGTGCCAGTAGTCATGACAGGAACACCGGGGAGCTGTTTTTT
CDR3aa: CASSHDRNTGELFF

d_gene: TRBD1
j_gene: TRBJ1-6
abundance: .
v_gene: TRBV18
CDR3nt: TGTGCCAGCTCGCTTGGACAGGGAACGAATTCACCCCTCCACTTT
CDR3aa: CASSLGQGTNSPLHF

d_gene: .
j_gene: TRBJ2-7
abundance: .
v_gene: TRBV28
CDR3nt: TGTGCCAGCACCCCAGGGGTCCACGAGCAGTACTTC
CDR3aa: CASTPGVHEQYF

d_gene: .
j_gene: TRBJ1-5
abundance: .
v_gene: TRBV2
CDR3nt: TGTGCCAGCAGTGGACTTTATCAGCCCCAGCATTTT
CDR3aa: CASSGLYQPQHF

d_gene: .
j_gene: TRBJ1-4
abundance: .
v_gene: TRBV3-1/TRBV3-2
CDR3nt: TGTGCCAGCAGCCAACGGGGGGCAAGGGGTGAAAAACTGTTTTTT
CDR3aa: CASSQRGARGEKLFF

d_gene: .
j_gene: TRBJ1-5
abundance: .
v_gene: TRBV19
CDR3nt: TGTGCCAGTAGTAATAGACAGAGCAATCAGCCCCAGCATTTT
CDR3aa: CASSNRQSNQPQHF

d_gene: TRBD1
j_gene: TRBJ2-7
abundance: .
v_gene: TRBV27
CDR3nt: TGTGCCAGCAGCCCGGGATCAGGGGGCGCTGGGGAGCAGTACTTC
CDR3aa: CASSPGSGGAGEQYF

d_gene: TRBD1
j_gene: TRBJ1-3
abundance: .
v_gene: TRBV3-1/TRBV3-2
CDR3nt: TGTGCCAGCAGCCGCATTAGGAGGGACAGGGGTCCTATGTGGGCTGGAAACACCATATATTTT
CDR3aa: CASSRIRRDRGPMWAGNTIYF

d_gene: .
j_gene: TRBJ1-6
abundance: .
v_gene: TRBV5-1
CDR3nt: TGCGCCAGCAGCCCAGGGGTCTCCTATAATTCACCCCTCCACTTT
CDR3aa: CASSPGVSYNSPLHF

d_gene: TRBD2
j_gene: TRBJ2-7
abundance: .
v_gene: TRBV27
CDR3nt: TGTGCCAGCAGTACCCCGGGACTAGACGACTACGAGCAGTACTTC
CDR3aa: CASSTPGLDDYEQYF

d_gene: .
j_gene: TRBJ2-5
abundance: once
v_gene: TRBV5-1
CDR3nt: TGCGCCAGCAGCTTGAGTACAGGGCAAGAGACCCAGTACTTC
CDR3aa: CASSLSTGQETQYF

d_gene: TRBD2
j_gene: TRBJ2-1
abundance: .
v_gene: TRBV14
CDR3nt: TGTGCCAGCACCCCAAGGAAGAGCGGGAGGGCTCACAATGAGCAGTTCTTC
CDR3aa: CASTPRKSGRAHNEQFF

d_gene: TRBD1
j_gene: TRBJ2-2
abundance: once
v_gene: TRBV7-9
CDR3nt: TGTGCCAGCAGCACCGGACAGGGAGTAAGGACCGGGGAGCTGTTTTTT
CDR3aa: CASSTGQGVRTGELFF

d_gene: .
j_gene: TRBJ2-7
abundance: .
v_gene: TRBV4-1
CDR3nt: TGCGCCAGCAGCCAAGATTCATACAGGGTGGGCGAGCAGTACTTC
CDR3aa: CASSQDSYRVGEQYF

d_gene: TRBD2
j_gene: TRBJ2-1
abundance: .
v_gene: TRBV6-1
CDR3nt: TGTGCCAGCAGTGAATTTGGAACTAGCGGGAGATACAATGAGCAGTTCTTC
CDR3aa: CASSEFGTSGRYNEQFF

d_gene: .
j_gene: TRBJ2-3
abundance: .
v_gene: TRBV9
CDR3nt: TGTGCCAGCAGCGTGAAGGGGGACGACACAGATACGCAGTATTTT
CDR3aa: CASSVKGDDTDTQYF

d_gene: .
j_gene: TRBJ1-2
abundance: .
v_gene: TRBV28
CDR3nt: TGTGCCAGCAGTTTTTTTCTAGTGATTGACAAGCAGGGATTCTATGGCTACACCTTC
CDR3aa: CASSFFLVIDKQGFYGYTF

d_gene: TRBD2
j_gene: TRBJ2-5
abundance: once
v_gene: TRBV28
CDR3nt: TGTGCCAGCAGCCTACTAGCGGGAGGCCTCCAAGAGACCCAGTACTTC
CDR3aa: CASSLLAGGLQETQYF

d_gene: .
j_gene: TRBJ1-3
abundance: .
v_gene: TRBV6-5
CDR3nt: TGTGCCAGCAGTTACGACAGGGGAAACACCATATATTTT
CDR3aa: CASSYDRGNTIYF

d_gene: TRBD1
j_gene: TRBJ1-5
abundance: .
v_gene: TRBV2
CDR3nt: TGTGCCAGCAGTCTAGGACAGGGCGATCAGCCCCAGCATTTT
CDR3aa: CASSLGQGDQPQHF

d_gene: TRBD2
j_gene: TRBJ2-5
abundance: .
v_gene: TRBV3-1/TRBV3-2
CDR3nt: TGTGCCAGCAGCCAAAACACGGGGGGGAAATTAGAGACCCAGTACTTC
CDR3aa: CASSQNTGGKLETQYF

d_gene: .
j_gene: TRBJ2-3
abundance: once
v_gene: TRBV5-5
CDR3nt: TGTGCCAGCAGCCAAAGGACTAGCACAGATACGCAGTATTTT
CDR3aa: CASSQRTSTDTQYF

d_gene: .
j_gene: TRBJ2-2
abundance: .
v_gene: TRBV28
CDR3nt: TGTGCCAGCAACATAAACACCGGGGAGCTGTTTTTT
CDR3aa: CASNINTGELFF

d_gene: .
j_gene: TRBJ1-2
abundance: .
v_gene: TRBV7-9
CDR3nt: TGTGCCAGCAGCTTAGGGTGGGGGGACGGCTACACCTTC
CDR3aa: CASSLGWGDGYTF

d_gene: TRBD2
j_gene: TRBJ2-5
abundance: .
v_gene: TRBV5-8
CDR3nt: TGTGCCAGCAGCTCCGGGACTAGCGGGGGGGCAGAGACCCAGTACTTC
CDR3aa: CASSSGTSGGAETQYF

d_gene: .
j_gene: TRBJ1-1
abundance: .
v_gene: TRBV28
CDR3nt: TGTGCCAGCAGTTCCGCCCGGCGGGAGGACACTGAAGCTTTCTTT
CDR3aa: CASSSARREDTEAFF

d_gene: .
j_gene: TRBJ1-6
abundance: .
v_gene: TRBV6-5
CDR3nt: TGTGCCAGCTCTGAAAGAGGGTCGGGATCCACACCCCTCCACTTT
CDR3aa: CASSERGSGSTPLHF

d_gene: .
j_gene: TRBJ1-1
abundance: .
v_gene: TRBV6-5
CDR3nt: TGTGCCAGCAGTAGTAACACGAACACTGAAGCTTTCTTT
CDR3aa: CASSSNTNTEAFF